This is a list of T cell receptor beta chains from one sample in a study of T cell responses to AZD1222 COVID-19 vaccine. TCRdb's table, derived via immunoSEQ multiplex PCR, lists solely in-frame clones and lacks some. The sample yields 150,000 to 200,000 clones, roughly 92% seen once. The sample here was peripheral blood, taken on day 0 of AZD1222 vaccination. The receptors derive from an adult in good health. The CDR3 runs from the conserved cysteine through the conserved F or W. D genes are given only for firm matches. Expanded clones are given a class, and other clones once, few, many or no size at all.

TRBJ1-1	NA	NA	TRBV6-2/TRBV6-3	CASSYGSTTEAFF	TGTGCCAGCAGTTACGGGAGTACTACAGAAGCTTTCTTT
TRBJ1-4	NA	NA	TRBV24-1	CATSDTGRNREKLFF	TGTGCCACCAGTGATACCGGCAGGAACAGGGAAAAACTGTTTTTT
TRBJ1-1	NA	NA	TRBV27	CASKGTYTEAFF	TGTGCCAGCAAGGGAACCTACACTGAAGCTTTCTTT
TRBJ2-7	NA	TRBD2	TRBV28	CASRLPTSGPYEQYF	TGTGCCAGCAGACTCCCGACTAGCGGCCCCTACGAGCAGTACTTC
TRBJ1-1	NA	NA	TRBV15	CATSRPGQEAFF	TGTGCCACCAGCAGACCTGGACAGGAAGCTTTCTTT
TRBJ2-2	NA	TRBD2	TRBV19	CASRREQRGVTGELFF	TGTGCCAGTCGCCGGGAGCAGCGGGGAGTCACCGGGGAGCTGTTTTTT
TRBJ2-7	NA	NA	TRBV19	CASSPGNSYEQYF	TGTGCCAGTAGTCCAGGAAACTCCTACGAGCAGTACTTC
TRBJ1-4	NA	NA	TRBV6-1	CASSDIPWGEKLFF	TGTGCCAGCAGTGATATTCCGTGGGGTGAAAAACTGTTTTTT
TRBJ1-2	NA	TRBD1	TRBV5-8	CASSRHRTGWENYGYTF	TGTGCCAGCAGCCGGCACAGGACAGGGTGGGAGAACTATGGCTACACCTTC
TRBJ1-1	few	NA	TRBV7-2	CASTRAWNTEAFF	TGTGCCAGCACCAGGGCCTGGAACACTGAAGCTTTCTTT
TRBJ1-5	NA	NA	TRBV7-2	CASSLIGFNQPQHF	TGTGCCAGCAGCTTAATCGGCTTCAATCAGCCCCAGCATTTT
TRBJ1-2	NA	NA	TRBV7-9	CASSFDAMGYTF	TGTGCCAGCAGCTTCGATGCTATGGGCTACACCTTC
TRBJ1-4	NA	NA	TRBV18	CASSRLVNEKLFF	TGTGCCAGCTCCCGGTTGGTTAATGAAAAACTGTTTTTT
TRBJ1-2	NA	NA	TRBV12-3/TRBV12-4	CASSHSNNYGYTF	TGTGCCAGCAGCCACAGCAATAACTATGGCTACACCTTC
TRBJ2-3	NA	NA	TRBV2	CASSLEVDTQYF	TGTGCCAGCAGCCTAGAGGTTGATACGCAGTATTTT
TRBJ1-2	NA	NA	TRBV30	CAWSYLTGTYGYTF	TGTGCCTGGAGCTACCTAACAGGAACCTATGGCTACACCTTC
TRBJ2-4	NA	NA	TRBV21-1	CASSNEKDRENIQYF	TGTGCCAGCAGCAATGAGAAGGACAGGGAGAACATTCAGTACTTC
TRBJ2-1	NA	NA	TRBV7-9	CASSPPPEHNEQFF	TGTGCCAGCAGCCCCCCCCCGGAACACAATGAGCAGTTCTTC
TRBJ1-2	NA	NA	TRBV4-3	CASSQDQGPYGYTF	TGCGCCAGCAGCCAAGATCAGGGCCCTTATGGCTACACCTTC
TRBJ2-7	NA	NA	TRBV7-9	CASSPPRETYEQYF	TGTGCCAGCAGCCCTCCTCGGGAAACCTACGAGCAGTACTTC
TRBJ1-2	NA	TRBD1	TRBV28	CASRLTRGQGHYGYTF	TGTGCCAGCAGACTGACTAGGGGACAGGGGCACTATGGCTACACCTTC
TRBJ1-1	NA	NA	TRBV19	CASSISYNEAFF	TGTGCCAGTAGTATTTCATATAACGAAGCTTTCTTT
TRBJ2-5	NA	TRBD1	TRBV7-8	CASSLLTGQAGPETQYF	TGTGCCAGCAGCTTACTAACCGGACAGGCTGGCCCGGAGACCCAGTACTTC
TRBJ1-1	NA	NA	TRBV9	CASSVVWSRDTEAFF	TGTGCCAGCAGCGTAGTTTGGTCGAGGGACACTGAAGCTTTCTTT
TRBJ2-7	NA	NA	TRBV27	CASTRGYEQYF	TGTGCCAGCACTAGGGGCTACGAGCAGTACTTC
TRBJ1-1	NA	NA	TRBV11-2	CASSLREANTEAFF	TGTGCCAGCAGCTTACGGGAGGCGAACACTGAAGCTTTCTTT
TRBJ1-5	NA	NA	TRBV28	CASSLDQPQHF	TGTGCCAGCAGTTTAGATCAGCCCCAGCATTTT
TRBJ2-1	NA	NA	TRBV7-9	CASSPGLPGNEQFF	TGTGCCAGCAGCCCCGGACTACCCGGGAATGAGCAGTTCTTC
TRBJ1-1	NA	TRBD1	TRBV7-2	CASSRGDRRTGEAFF	TGTGCCAGCAGCAGAGGGGACAGGCGCACGGGGGAAGCTTTCTTT
TRBJ2-1	NA	NA	TRBV19	CASSSQAERWNEQFF	TGTGCCAGTAGTAGTCAGGCAGAGCGTTGGAATGAGCAGTTCTTC
TRBJ1-1	NA	NA	TRBV24-1	CATSDPWTSSEAFF	TGTGCCACCAGTGATCCATGGACTTCCTCTGAAGCTTTCTTT
TRBJ2-1	NA	TRBD2	TRBV2	CASSLAGGEQFF	TGTGCCAGCAGTCTAGCGGGAGGTGAGCAGTTCTTC
TRBJ1-5	few	NA	TRBV27	CASSLGGRRGQPQHF	TGTGCCAGCAGTTTAGGGGGGCGCCGGGGTCAGCCCCAGCATTTT
TRBJ1-6	NA	NA	TRBV7-2	CASSLSGGWDSNSPLHF	TGTGCCAGCAGCTTAAGTGGCGGGTGGGATTCAAATTCACCCCTCCACTTT
TRBJ1-2	NA	NA	TRBV6-2/TRBV6-3	CASSYSMGTYYGGYTF	TGTGCCAGCAGTTACTCGATGGGGACATACTATGGAGGCTACACCTTC
TRBJ2-3	NA	NA	TRBV15	CATRPPGADTQYF	TGTGCCACCAGGCCCCCGGGGGCAGATACGCAGTATTTT